This entry describes one T cell receptor beta chain. The antigen is unknown. This CDR3 contains 16 residues. The V end was cut by 4 bases, the J end by 1 base, with 15 bases between. Germline CDR1 reads LGHNA; CDR2 reads YSLEER. Next came a second PCR, run for roughly 6 to 11 cycles, which used a sample-barcoded 5' primer along with a J-beta primer mix. Any given sample supplied a minimum of 2.5 million CDR3-containing paired-end reads. TCRdb ran MiXCR on the 5' RACE reads and lists one entry per CDR3 protein. The sample carries hundreds of thousands of distinct CDR3 sequences, more than 45% recorded once. The record originates from a study of blood T cells in healthy people across ages. General study points: Shifts in expanded clonotypes may have been confounded by donor CMV status, which was unknown.

The receptor comes from a man in his thirties or forties in good health. The sequenced material came from blood. The chain recombines TRBV4-3 with TRBJ2-3; the D is unclear. CDR3 coding DNA: TGCGCCAGCAGCCCAGAGTGGCAGCGAGGCACAGATACGCAGTATTTT. This gives the protein CASSPEWQRGTDTQYF.